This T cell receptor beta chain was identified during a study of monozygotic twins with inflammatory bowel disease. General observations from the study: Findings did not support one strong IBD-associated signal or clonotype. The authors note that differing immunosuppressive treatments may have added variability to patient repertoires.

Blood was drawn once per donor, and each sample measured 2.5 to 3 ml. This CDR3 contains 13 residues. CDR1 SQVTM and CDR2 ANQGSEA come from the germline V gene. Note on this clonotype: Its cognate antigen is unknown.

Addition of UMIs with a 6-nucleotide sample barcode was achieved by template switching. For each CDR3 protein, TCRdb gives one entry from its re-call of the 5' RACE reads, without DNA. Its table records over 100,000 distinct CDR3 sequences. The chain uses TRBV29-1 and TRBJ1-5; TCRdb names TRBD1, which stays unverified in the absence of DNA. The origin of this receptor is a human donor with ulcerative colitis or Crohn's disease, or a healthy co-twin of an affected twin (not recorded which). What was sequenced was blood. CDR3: CSVSPGSNQPQHF.